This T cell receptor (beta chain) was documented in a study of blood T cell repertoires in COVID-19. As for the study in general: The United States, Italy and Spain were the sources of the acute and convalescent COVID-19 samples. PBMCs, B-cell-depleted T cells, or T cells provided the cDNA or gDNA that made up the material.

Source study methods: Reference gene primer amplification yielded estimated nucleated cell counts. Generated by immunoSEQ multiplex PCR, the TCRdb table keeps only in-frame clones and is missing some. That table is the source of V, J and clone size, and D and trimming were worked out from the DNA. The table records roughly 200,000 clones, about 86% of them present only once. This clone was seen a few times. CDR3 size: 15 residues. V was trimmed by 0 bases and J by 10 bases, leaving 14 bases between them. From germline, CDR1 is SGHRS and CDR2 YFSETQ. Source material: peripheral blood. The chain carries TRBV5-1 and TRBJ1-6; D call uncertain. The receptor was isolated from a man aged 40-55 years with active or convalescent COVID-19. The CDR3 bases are TGCGCCAGCAGCTTGGAGTCGCGACAACAATCACCCCTCCACTTT. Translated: CASSLESRQQSPLHF.